These T cell receptor beta chains were read from a single sample in a study of T cell repertoires in cytomegalovirus infection. TCRdb itself ran the reads through MiXCR, one entry per CDR3 protein. In the table there are roughly 280,000 distinct CDR3 sequences, about 13% of which are singletons. Sequencing used PBMCs. These receptors originate from a human donor in good health (CMV status not recorded). Some clones in this sample may be carry-over from other donors' samples. Each CDR3 is given with its conserved first and last residue. A D gene is named only where the DNA matches it firmly. Rows give clone size only sometimes, using once, few, many, or a class for an expanded clone.

v_call	clone_size	d_call	j_call	cdr3_nt	cdr3_aa
TRBV25-1	.	.	TRBJ2-3	TGTGCCAGCAGTGAGGGAGGTAGGGCCCCTCAGGGGACGCAGTATTTT	CASSEGGRAPQGTQYF
TRBV11-2	.	.	TRBJ2-3	TGTGCCAGCAGCTTAGCTTTCGAGGACCCAAAAGACACAGATACGCAGTATTTT	CASSLAFEDPKDTDTQYF
TRBV6-5	many	.	TRBJ2-5	TGTGCCAGCAGTTACTCCGGTGTACCGCAAGAGACCCAGTACTTC	CASSYSGVPQETQYF
TRBV20-1	few	.	TRBJ2-1	TGCAGTGCTAGAGATTTTCAGGGCCGGGATGAGCAGTTCTTC	CSARDFQGRDEQFF
TRBV5-4	few	TRBD1	TRBJ1-4	TGTGCCAGCAGCTTGGGGGGGACAGCTGAAAAACTGTTTTTT	CASSLGGTAEKLFF
TRBV7-9	.	.	TRBJ1-4	TGTGCCAGCAGGGGGTCCTTGGACAGAAGTAATGAAAAACTGTTTTTT	CASRGSLDRSNEKLFF
TRBV7-2	many	.	TRBJ2-7	TGTGCCTCCGGCGTAAAGAGGAACGAGCAGTACTTC	CASGVKRNEQYF
TRBV4-2	few	TRBD2	TRBJ2-3	TGTGCCAGCAGCCAAGACACTAGCGGGAGAGGTCCAGATACGCAGTATTTT	CASSQDTSGRGPDTQYF
TRBV7-2	.	TRBD2	TRBJ2-7	TGTGCCAGCAGCTTTCCGGGACTAGACGCCGAGCAGTACTTC	CASSFPGLDAEQYF
TRBV20-1	few	.	TRBJ2-7	TGCAGTGCTAGAACCTTGGGGGCCGGTGGGTACGAGCAGTACTTC	CSARTLGAGGYEQYF
TRBV15	few	.	TRBJ2-7	TGTGCCACCAGCAGAGAGACTAGTTACGAGCAGTACTTC	CATSRETSYEQYF
TRBV7-8	few	.	TRBJ2-2	TGTGCCAGCAGCCGTAACCCCGGGGAGCTGTTTTTT	CASSRNPGELFF
TRBV7-2	many	TRBD1	TRBJ2-7	TGTGCCAGCAGACCCGGGGGACAGGGCCTTTCCGAGCAGTACTTC	CASRPGGQGLSEQYF
TRBV27	.	.	TRBJ2-3	TGTGCCAGCAGTTTATTGGTGGGAGGACGCACAGATACGCAGTATTTT	CASSLLVGGRTDTQYF
TRBV11-2	many	.	TRBJ2-4	TGTGCCAGCAGCAATTACCAACGGGGGCTAAGCATTCAGTACTTC	CASSNYQRGLSIQYF
TRBV7-3	many	.	TRBJ2-2	TGTGCCAGCAGCTTGTACAGTAACACCGGGGAGCTGTTTTTT	CASSLYSNTGELFF
TRBV20-1	.	TRBD2	TRBJ2-7	TGCAGTGCTAGTCCTGTAGCGGGAGGGCGGTACGAGCAGTACTTC	CSASPVAGGRYEQYF
TRBV29-1	few	.	TRBJ2-1	TGCAGCGTAGTTCCTGGTGGGGGTTACAATGAGCAGTTCTTC	CSVVPGGGYNEQFF
TRBV28	.	TRBD1	TRBJ1-2	TGTGCCAGCAGTTTTTGGCAGGGGGCGGCCTATGGCTACACCTTC	CASSFWQGAAYGYTF
TRBV25-1	many	TRBD1	TRBJ1-1	TGTGCCAGCAGTGTGCATAAACCCGGGACAGGCCACATGAACACTGAAGCTTTCTTT	CASSVHKPGTGHMNTEAFF
TRBV4-2	many	.	TRBJ2-1	TGTGCCAGCAGCCAAGCTTGGAGGGGGGCTAATGAGCAGTTCTTC	CASSQAWRGANEQFF
TRBV7-9	many	TRBD1	TRBJ1-3	TGTGCCAGCAGCCCGGACAGGGAGAAAAACACCATATATTTT	CASSPDREKNTIYF
TRBV2	.	TRBD2	TRBJ2-1	TGTGCCAGCAGTGTCGAAAGCGGGAGAGGAGGTGAGCAGTTCTTC	CASSVESGRGGEQFF
TRBV7-8	many	TRBD1	TRBJ2-7	TGTGCCAGCAGTCCCTCCGGGACAGGCTACGAGCAGTACTTC	CASSPSGTGYEQYF
TRBV5-1	.	.	TRBJ2-7	TGCGCCAGCAGCCTAACCGGGACGGGGTCCTACGAGCAGTACTTC	CASSLTGTGSYEQYF
TRBV7-8	few	.	TRBJ1-1	TGTGCCAGCAGCTTAAAAAACTCAGGGGAGACTGAAGCTTTCTTT	CASSLKNSGETEAFF
TRBV9	.	.	TRBJ2-7	TGTGCCAGCAGCGTAGGACAACATTCCGAGCAGTACTTC	CASSVGQHSEQYF
TRBV18	once	TRBD1	TRBJ2-1	TGTGCCAGCTCATATACAGGGGTTGGCTACAATGAGCAGTTCTTC	CASSYTGVGYNEQFF
TRBV5-5	.	.	TRBJ2-2	TGTGCCAGCAGCTTGGCCATAACAGGGCTCACCGGGGAGCTGTTTTTT	CASSLAITGLTGELFF
TRBV5-1	.	TRBD1	TRBJ2-1	TGCGCCAGCAGCTTGTACTTTTCGGGACAGGGTTTCTATGAGCAGTTCTTC	CASSLYFSGQGFYEQFF
TRBV6-5	many	TRBD2	TRBJ2-3	TGTGCCAGCAGTTACTCCCTGCTAGCGGGAGATACGCAGTATTTT	CASSYSLLAGDTQYF
TRBV20-1	.	TRBD2	TRBJ2-5	TGCAGTGCTAGAGCCTCCCGGACTAGCCAAATAGGGGAGACCCAGTACTTC	CSARASRTSQIGETQYF
TRBV6-1	many	.	TRBJ1-1	TGTGCCAGCAGCCCTAGAAACACTGAAGCTTTCTTT	CASSPRNTEAFF
TRBV18	.	.	TRBJ1-1	TGTGCCAGCTCACCACGGGTGCAAGGGTTCATGAACACTGAAGCTTTCTTT	CASSPRVQGFMNTEAFF
TRBV12-3/TRBV12-4	few	TRBD1	TRBJ1-1	TGTGCCAGCAGTTTGGGACAGGGAGCTTTCTTT	CASSLGQGAFF
TRBV7-6	.	.	TRBJ2-7	TGTGTCTCCCCGGGACACAGGTACGAGCAGTACTTC	CVSPGHRYEQYF
TRBV6-2/TRBV6-3	.	.	TRBJ2-6	TGTGCCAGCAGTTACGGGTCTGGGTCGGGCTCTGGGGCCAACGTCCTGACTTTC	CASSYGSGSGSGANVLTF
TRBV7-2	many	TRBD1	TRBJ1-6	TGTGCCAGCAGCCCGACGACAGGGGGTAGGGAACCCCTCCACTTT	CASSPTTGGREPLHF
TRBV7-2	many	.	TRBJ1-5	TGTGCCAGCAGCTTAGATATGAATCAGCCCCAGCATTTT	CASSLDMNQPQHF
TRBV28	.	.	TRBJ1-1	TGTGCCAGCAGCCCCCAGGACCTGAACACTGAAGCTTTCTTT	CASSPQDLNTEAFF
TRBV11-2	.	.	TRBJ2-3	TGTGCCAGCAGCTTATCGACGGGAGCGGATACGCAGTATTTT	CASSLSTGADTQYF
TRBV20-1	.	.	TRBJ2-7	TGCAGTGGGGGGGGCCCGGGGGAGCAGTACTTC	CSGGGPGEQYF
TRBV4-1	few	.	TRBJ2-1	TGCGCCAGCAGCCAACAAACTACTACCTACAATGAGCAGTTCTTC	CASSQQTTTYNEQFF
TRBV20-1	.	.	TRBJ2-1	TGCAGTGCCCATACGGGACTCCCCAATGAGCAGTTCTTC	CSAHTGLPNEQFF
TRBV6-6	many	.	TRBJ2-3	TGTGCCAGCAGTTACAGGCTACCCATGACAGATACGCAGTATTTT	CASSYRLPMTDTQYF
TRBV7-9	few	TRBD1	TRBJ2-6	TGTGCCAGCAACCAGGGACAGGGCTTGGCTGGGGCCAACGTCCTGACTTTC	CASNQGQGLAGANVLTF
TRBV7-2	many	.	TRBJ1-2	TGTGCCAGCAGCCCCGCTTTGAGGGGGAGCTATGGCTACACCTTC	CASSPALRGSYGYTF
TRBV9	.	.	TRBJ1-3	TGTGCCAGCAGCGTAGGGGGCAGCCCTGGAAACACCATATATTTT	CASSVGGSPGNTIYF
TRBV7-8	many	.	TRBJ2-3	TGTGCCAGCAGCTTGCGAACCCCAGCGGTCGCAGATACGCAGTATTTT	CASSLRTPAVADTQYF
TRBV7-2	few	.	TRBJ2-5	TGTGCCAGCAGCTTAATTCGGAGAACCCAGTACTTC	CASSLIRRTQYF
TRBV27	few	.	TRBJ1-1	TGTGCCAGCAGTTTAGTGGGAAAAGGCACTGAAGCTTTCTTT	CASSLVGKGTEAFF